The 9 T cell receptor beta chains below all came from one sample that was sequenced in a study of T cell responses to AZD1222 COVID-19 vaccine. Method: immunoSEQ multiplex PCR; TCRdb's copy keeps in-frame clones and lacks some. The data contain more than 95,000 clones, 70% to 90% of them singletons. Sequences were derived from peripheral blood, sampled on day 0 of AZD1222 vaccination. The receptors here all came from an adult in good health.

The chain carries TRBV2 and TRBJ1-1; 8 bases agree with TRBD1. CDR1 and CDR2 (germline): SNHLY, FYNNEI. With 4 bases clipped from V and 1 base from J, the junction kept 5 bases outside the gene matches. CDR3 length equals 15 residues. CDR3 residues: CASSGLGQENTEAFF. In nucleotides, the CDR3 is TGTGCCAGCAGTGGACTGGGACAGGAGAACACTGAAGCTTTCTTT. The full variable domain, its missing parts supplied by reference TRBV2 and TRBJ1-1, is EPEVTQTPSHQVTQMGQEVILRCVPISNHLYFYWYRQILGQKVEFLVSFYNNEISEKSEIFDDQFSVERPDGSNFTLKIRSTKLEDSAMYFCASSGLGQENTEAFFGQGTRLTVV.

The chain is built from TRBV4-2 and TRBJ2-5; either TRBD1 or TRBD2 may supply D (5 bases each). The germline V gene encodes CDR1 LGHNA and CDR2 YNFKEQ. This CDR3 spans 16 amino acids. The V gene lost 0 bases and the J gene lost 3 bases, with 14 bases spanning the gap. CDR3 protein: CASSQDPRGVKETQYF. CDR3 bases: TGTGCCAGCAGCCAAGATCCCAGAGGGGTCAAAGAGACCCAGTACTTC.

The CDR3 protein is CASSLGGSQPQHF. CDR3 nucleotide sequence: TGTGCCAGCAGCTTGGGGGGTTCTCAGCCCCAGCATTTT. The chain recombines TRBV5-6 with TRBJ1-5; no reliable D call. This CDR3 is 13 amino acids long. The germline V gene encodes CDR1 SGHDT and CDR2 YYEEEE. V was shortened by 0 bases and J by 6 bases, with 7 bases between the two germline ends. The variable domain in full, with the rest retrieved from reference TRBV5-6 and TRBJ1-5, is DAGVTQSPTHLIKTRGQQVTLRCSPKSGHDTVSWYQQALGQGPQFIFQYYEEEERQRGNFPDRFSGHQFPNYSSELNVNALLLGDSALYLCASSLGGSQPQHFGDGTRLSIL.

CDR3 coding DNA: TGTGCCACCGGGACTGGGGCCACAGATACGCAGTATTTT. Protein product: CATGTGATDTQYF. This sequence joins TRBV24-1 and TRBJ2-3; TRBD2 might be the D (6 bases). This CDR3 region has 13 residues. Germline CDR1 KGHDR, CDR2 SFDVKD. The V end was cut by 9 bases, the J end by 2 bases, with 11 bases between.

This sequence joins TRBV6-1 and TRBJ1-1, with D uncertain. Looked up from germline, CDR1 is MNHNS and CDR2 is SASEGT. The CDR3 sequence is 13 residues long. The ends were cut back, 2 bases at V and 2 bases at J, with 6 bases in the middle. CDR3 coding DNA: TGTGCCAGCAGTGAACCCCATAACACTGAAGCTTTCTTT. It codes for CASSEPHNTEAFF.

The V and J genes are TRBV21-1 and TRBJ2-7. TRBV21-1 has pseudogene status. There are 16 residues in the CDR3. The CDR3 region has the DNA TGTGCCAGCAGCAAAGATGTAGGGGGGAGCTCCTACGAGCAGTACTTC. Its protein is CASSKDVGGSSYEQYF.

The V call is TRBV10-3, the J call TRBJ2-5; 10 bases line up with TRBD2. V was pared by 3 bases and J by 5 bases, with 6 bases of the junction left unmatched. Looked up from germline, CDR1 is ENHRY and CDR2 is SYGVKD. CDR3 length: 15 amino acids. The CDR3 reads CAISDSSGGPETQYF. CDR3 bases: TGTGCCATCAGTGATAGTAGCGGGGGGCCGGAGACCCAGTACTTC.

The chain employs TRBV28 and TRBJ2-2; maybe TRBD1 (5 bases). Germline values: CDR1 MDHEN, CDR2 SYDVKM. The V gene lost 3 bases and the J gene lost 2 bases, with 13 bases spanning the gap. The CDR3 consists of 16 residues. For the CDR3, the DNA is TGTGCCAGCAGTTTGGGTGGGCAGGGTAACACCGGGGAGCTGTTTTTT. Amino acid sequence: CASSLGGQGNTGELFF.

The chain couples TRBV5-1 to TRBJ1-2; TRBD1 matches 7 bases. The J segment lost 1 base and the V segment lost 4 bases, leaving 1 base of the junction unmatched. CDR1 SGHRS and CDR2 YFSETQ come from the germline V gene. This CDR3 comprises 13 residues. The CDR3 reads CASSGTVNYGYTF. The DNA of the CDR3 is TGCGCCAGCAGCGGGACAGTTAACTATGGCTACACCTTC.